Shown below are 30 T cell receptor beta chains from a single sample sequenced in a study of blood T cells in healthy people across ages. A second PCR of roughly 7 to 11 cycles used a sample-barcoded 5' primer and a J-beta primer mix. TCRdb re-called the 5' RACE reads through MiXCR, storing one row per CDR3 protein. The sample has fewer than 2 million distinct CDR3 sequences; approximately 40% are singletons. What was sequenced was blood. The receptors stem from a human donor in good health.

The genes are TRBV7-2 and TRBJ1-2, with no clear D. V lost 3 bases and J lost 7, with 12 bases in between. Germline CDR1 reads SGHTA; CDR2 reads FQGNSA. There are 13 residues in the CDR3. This CDR3 is CASSLGGRFGYTF. DNA for the CDR3: TGTGCCAGCAGCTTGGGCGGACGCTTTGGCTACACCTTC.

This clonotype was seen only a few times. The chain carries TRBV6-2 or TRBV6-3 and TRBJ2-3; D is ambiguous. This CDR3 contains 15 residues. The germline V gene encodes CDR1 MNHEY and CDR2 SVGEGT. V lost 1 base and J 0 bases, leaving 8 bases between the germline ends. In nucleotides, the CDR3 is TGTGCCAGCAGTTACTTTGCAGGAAGCACAGATACGCAGTATTTT. Translating it yields CASSYFAGSTDTQYF.

This clonotype was counted between two and nine times. This rearrangement joins TRBV6-5 to TRBJ2-3; D is unclear. Germline CDR1 and CDR2: MNHEY and SVGAGI. This CDR3 has 13 amino acids. V dropped 6 bases and J dropped 5 bases, with 12 bases sitting between them. The CDR3 spells CASRNYPGDTQYF. The CDR3 coding sequence is TGTGCCAGCAGAAACTACCCGGGAGATACGCAGTATTTT.

With respect to this clonotype: A junction end diverges from the germline sequence, so it may reflect a read error. J is TRBJ2-1 and V is TRBV11-1, with 7 bases fitting TRBD1. The germline V gene encodes CDR1 SGHAT and CDR2 FQDESV (reference sequence). This CDR3 spans 16 amino acids. The DNA for the CDR3 is TGCGCCAGCAGCTCACGGACCGGGACAGCATACAATGAGCGGTTCTTC. It is translated as CASSSRTGTAYNERFF.

This chain connects TRBV12-3 or TRBV12-4 to TRBJ1-5; TRBD1 matches 7 bases. The CDR3 spans 16 residues. V trimming: 2 bases; J trimming: 6 bases; junction bases outside the gene matches: 10. The CDR3: CASSLIPGGSGQPQHF. In DNA, the CDR3 is TGTGCCAGCAGTTTAATCCCAGGGGGAAGTGGTCAGCCCCAGCATTTT.

This clonotype showed up just a few times. This sequence joins TRBV10-3 and TRBJ2-7; TRBD1 agrees at 9 bases. V lost 7 bases to trimming and J lost 4 bases; unmatched junction nucleotides: 8. This CDR3 spans 14 amino acids. From germline, CDR1 is ENHRY and CDR2 SYGVKD. The CDR3 DNA sequence: TGTGCCATCACCCCGGGACAGGGTAATTACGAGCAGTACTTC. Its protein is CAITPGQGNYEQYF.

This clonotype was counted only a few times. The chain combines TRBV12-3 or TRBV12-4 with TRBJ2-3; a weak D match, TRBD1 (5 bases). The V and J ends lost 6 bases and 6 bases respectively, with 16 bases between them. The CDR3 totals 14 residues. The CDR3 here is CASSLNLGADTQYF. Written as DNA, the CDR3 is TGTGCCAGCAGCTTAAATCTAGGGGCGGATACGCAGTATTTT.

The chain employs TRBV7-2 and TRBJ2-1; D is unclear. Gene TRBJ2-7 matches the end of the DNA better, so the J call may be wrong. The CDR3 loop spans 14 amino acids. The germline gives CDR1 SGHTA, CDR2 FQGNSA. The CDR3 nucleotides are TGTGCCAGCAGCTTCCCAAGAAATAACAATGAGCAGTACTTC. It specifies CASSFPRNNNEQYF.

This clonotype was observed a few times. The genes are TRBV7-8 and TRBJ2-7, with 7 positions matching TRBD2. The V gene's germline CDR1 is SGHVS and CDR2 FQNEAQ. V dropped 3 bases and J dropped 3; count of bases not matched to a gene: 5. The CDR3 spans 14 residues. CDR3 sequence (DNA): TGTGCCAGCAGCTTTAGCGGGTTCGACTACGAGCAGTACTTC. Encoded protein: CASSFSGFDYEQYF.

The chain carries TRBV3-1 and TRBJ2-1; D is ambiguous. Per germline, CDR1 LGHDT and CDR2 YNNKEL (reference sequence). The V gene lost 3 bases and the J gene lost 9 bases, with 9 bases spanning the gap. The CDR3 loop spans 12 amino acids. CDR3 bases: TGTGCCAGCAGCCATTACACTTTTGAGCAGTTCTTC. It yields the protein CASSHYTFEQFF.

The genes are TRBV5-1 and TRBJ2-2; 10 bases fit TRBD1. V was clipped by 5 bases and J by 6 bases; unmatched bases: 7. This CDR3 contains 15 residues. Germline CDR1 and CDR2: SGHRS and YFSETQ. The CDR3 spells CASRGAGQGSGELFF. In DNA, the CDR3 is TGCGCCAGCAGAGGTGCGGGACAGGGGTCCGGGGAGCTGTTTTTT. Together with reference TRBV5-1 and TRBJ2-2, the CDR3 gives the full variable domain: KAGVTQTPRYLIKTRGQQVTLSCSPISGHRSVSWYQQTPGQGLQFLFEYFSETQRNKGNFPGRFSGRQFSNSRSEMNVSTLELGDSALYLCASRGAGQGSGELFFGEGSRLTVL.

The chain recombines TRBV29-1 with TRBJ2-1, with D possibly being TRBD1 (5 bases). Trimming cost V 5 bases and J 10 bases, with 18 bases left between them. CDR3 length: 13 amino acids. Germline assignment: CDR1 SQVTM and CDR2 ANQGSEA. CDR3 DNA sequence: TGCAGCGTTACAGGTCTGAACTCCTACGAGCAGTTCTTC. As protein: CSVTGLNSYEQFF.

The V call is TRBV12-3 or TRBV12-4, the J call TRBJ1-1, with unresolved D. V dropped 0 bases and J dropped 4 bases, with 21 bases sitting between them. The CDR3 runs to 18 residues. Here the CDR3 reads CASSLANQVQVPSTEAFF. Here the CDR3 DNA reads TGTGCCAGCAGTTTAGCCAACCAGGTTCAGGTCCCGAGCACTGAAGCTTTCTTT.

This clonotype was seen more than once but under ten times. The junction departs from germline at one end; a sequencing error may be responsible. The rearrangement links TRBV2 to TRBJ2-5; TRBD1 matches at 8 bases. In germline, CDR1 is SNHLY, CDR2 FYNNEI. The CDR3 is made up of 15 amino acids. CDR3 DNA sequence: TGTGCCAGCAGGGAAGGCTGGACAGGGAAAGAGACCCAGTACTTC. Residues: CASREGWTGKETQYF.

The rearrangement joins TRBV7-9 to TRBJ2-5, with 7 bases aligning to TRBD1. The J call is doubtful: the DNA matches TRBJ2-7 better. This CDR3 is 15 amino acids long. The germline CDR1 and CDR2 sequences are SEHNR and FQNEAQ (reference sequence). In nucleotides, the CDR3 is TGTGCCAGCAGCCCCAGGGACAGCCCCCCCTACGAGCAGTACTTC. This encodes CASSPRDSPPYEQYF.

The chain uses TRBV10-3 and TRBJ1-2; D uncertain. CDR1 and CDR2 (germline): ENHRY, SYGVKD. The CDR3 length is 13 residues. The germline V and J ends were trimmed by 6 bases and 3 bases, with 11 bases remaining between them. The CDR3 region is CAIREETYYGYTF. The CDR3 DNA follows: TGTGCCATCAGGGAGGAGACGTACTATGGCTACACCTTC.

This clonotype was observed a handful of times. The chain links TRBV5-1 to TRBJ1-2; 10 nucleotides agree with TRBD1. The V gene's germline CDR1 is SGHRS and CDR2 YFSETQ. With 4 bases clipped from V and 8 bases from J, the junction kept 11 bases outside the gene matches. The CDR3 extends over 15 amino acids. The CDR3 loop reads CASSAWMTGGQGYTF. For the CDR3, the DNA is TGCGCCAGCAGCGCTTGGATGACAGGGGGCCAAGGCTACACCTTC.

This clonotype was picked up many times. V gene TRBV5-1 combines with J gene TRBJ2-1; D ambiguous. CDR1 is SGHRS and CDR2 is YFSETQ in the germline V gene. The germline V and J ends were trimmed by 0 bases and 8 bases, with 6 bases remaining between them. The CDR3 runs 12 residues. CDR3 coding DNA: TGCGCCAGCAGCTTGGGCGGTCATGAGCAGTTCTTC. Its protein is CASSLGGHEQFF.

This clonotype was counted between two and nine times. The V and J genes are TRBV6-2 or TRBV6-3 and TRBJ1-5, with D possibly being TRBD1 (5 bases). Per the germline V gene, CDR1 is MNHEY and CDR2 is SVGEGT. CDR3 length: 15 residues. Trimming stripped 4 bases from V and 0 bases from J, with 10 bases between. The CDR3 loop reads CASSWGLDSNQPQHF. The CDR3 region has the DNA TGTGCCAGCAGTTGGGGACTCGATAGCAATCAGCCCCAGCATTTT.

The genes are TRBV20-1 and TRBJ1-6; D possibly corresponds to TRBD1 (6 bases). V lost 6 bases and J 9 bases, leaving 15 bases between the germline ends. Germline CDR1 and CDR2: DFQATT and SNEGSKA (reference sequence). There are 13 residues in the CDR3. CDR3 in amino acids: CSAITGQTSPLHF. DNA for the CDR3: TGCAGTGCGATTACAGGGCAGACTTCACCCCTCCACTTT.

The V call is TRBV13, the J call TRBJ2-7, with D possibly being TRBD1 (7 bases). Per germline, CDR1 PRHDT and CDR2 FYEKMQ (reference sequence). The CDR3 covers 16 residues. V was trimmed by 0 bases and J by 0 bases, leaving 12 bases between them. CDR3 loop: CASSLGGGQTSYEQYF. CDR3 coding DNA: TGTGCCAGCAGCTTAGGGGGGGGACAGACCTCCTACGAGCAGTACTTC.

The rearrangement uses TRBV7-2 and TRBJ2-1, with 12 bases aligning to TRBD2. There are 16 residues in the CDR3. Germline lookup yields CDR1 SGHTA and CDR2 FQGNSA. The J segment lost 5 bases and the V segment lost 5 bases, leaving 7 bases of the junction unmatched. In nucleotides, the CDR3 is TGTGCCAGCAGCACGTGGACTAGCGGGGCGAACAATGAGCAGTTCTTC. The encoded protein is CASSTWTSGANNEQFF.

The V gene is TRBV5-1, the J gene TRBJ1-2, with unresolved D. Germline-derived CDR1 and CDR2 are SGHRS and YFSETQ. This CDR3 is built from 14 residues. Between the trimmed V and J ends, which lost 0 bases and 8 bases, there was a span of 14 bases. Here the CDR3 DNA reads TGCGCCAGCAGCTTGGAGTCCGTATACGAGGGCTACACCTTC. This translates into CASSLESVYEGYTF.

This chain joins TRBV4-2 and TRBJ1-3; D unresolved. The CDR3 sequence is 14 residues long. CDR1 is LGHNA and CDR2 is YNFKEQ in the germline V gene. V lost 7 bases and J lost 0, with 10 bases in between. The CDR3 coding sequence is TGTGCCAGCACCGCGATGAGCTCTGGAAACACCATATATTTT. Protein product: CASTAMSSGNTIYF.

In its sample, this clonotype was seen a few times. The chain is built from TRBV6-2 or TRBV6-3 and TRBJ2-4, with 8 bases matching TRBD1. Trimming at V came to 3 bases and at J to 15 bases, leaving 7 bases not matched to a gene. Per germline, CDR1 MNHEY and CDR2 SVGEGT. The CDR3 runs 12 residues. DNA for the CDR3: TGTGCCAGCAGTTATGCCAGGGGGCAGATGTACTTC. Translation: CASSYARGQMYF.

J is TRBJ2-7 and V is TRBV6-2 or TRBV6-3; maybe TRBD2 (6 bases). Germline V gene sequence: CDR1 MNHEY, CDR2 SVGEGT. The V end was cut by 4 bases, the J end by 10 bases, with 17 bases between. The CDR3 loop spans 13 amino acids. In DNA form, the CDR3 reads TGTGCCAGCAGTTCAAGGGGCCAGGGAGGCCAGTACTTC. Protein product: CASSSRGQGGQYF.

This clonotype was seen only a few times. This chain connects TRBV6-5 to TRBJ2-4; no clear D gene. Trimming pared 5 bases from V and 0 bases from J, leaving 11 bases between. The CDR3 runs 15 residues. CDR1 MNHEY and CDR2 SVGAGI come from the germline V gene. DNA of the CDR3: TGTGCCAGCAGTCTCCTCGAGACAGCCAAAAACATTCAGTACTTC. Amino acid sequence: CASSLLETAKNIQYF.

The sample holds a few counts of this clonotype. This chain links TRBV20-1 with TRBJ1-1; D might be TRBD1 (5 bases). CDR1 is DFQATT and CDR2 is SNEGSKA in the germline V gene (reference sequence). The CDR3 consists of 14 residues. Trimming stripped 6 bases from V and 0 bases from J, with 14 bases between. In DNA, the CDR3 is TGCAGTGCCAGGACACCTGGGATGAACACTGAAGCTTTCTTT. Amino acid sequence: CSARTPGMNTEAFF.

The J gene is TRBJ1-5, the V gene TRBV20-1; D gene uncertain. V gave up 1 base and J gave up 2 bases, with 6 bases separating them. The V gene's germline CDR1 is DFQATT and CDR2 SNEGSKA (reference sequence). CDR3 length: 13 amino acids. CDR3 loop: CSARGARNQPQHF. In DNA, the CDR3 is TGCAGTGCTAGAGGAGCCCGCAATCAGCCCCAGCATTTT.

This clonotype was detected only once. The V call is TRBV10-3, the J call TRBJ2-1, with D hard to call. Germline CDR1 and CDR2: ENHRY and SYGVKD. V dropped 6 bases and J dropped 0 bases, with 15 bases sitting between them. This CDR3 has 16 residues. The CDR3 DNA follows: TGTGCCATCAGCGAATTTGCGTCTAGCTCCTACAATGAGCAGTTCTTC. Its translation is CAISEFASSSYNEQFF.